This record covers a single T cell receptor (beta chain). Its cognate antigen has yet to be identified. This sequence may be a read error, since a much larger clone differs from it by one base. Library creation used PCR. These reads were obtained on an Illumina HiSeq 4000. Bulk TCR libraries were prepared as previously described, using TCR primers listed in Table S5. The Qiagen AllPrep DNA/RNA kit was used to purify total RNA. Reads from multiple sequencing runs of the same library were pooled before analysis. On the study's bioinformatics: Reads were retained only if an exact TCR constant sequence was present, and the retained reads were trimmed to 150 nt and grouped according to their 12-nt molecular barcodes. Reads within each barcode group were sub-clustered using a 15% Levenshtein threshold, and quality-weighted consensus sequences were constructed for each RNA molecule. Non-functional sequences were discarded, and so were lower-count sequences lying one edit away from another sequence. Based on a fit of two negative binomial distributions, barcode sub-clusters having less than 20% of the maximum read count were discarded. The raw public reads went through TCRdb reprocessing: fastp at Q25, MiXCR clone calling, in-frame beta chains kept. Entries that share a CDR3 protein sequence are merged under the most common genes and DNA. Here the V and J calls rest on TCRdb's processing, not on the authors' analysis. Across this sample there are some 650,000 distinct CDR3 sequences, with 15% to 20% seen only once. The biggest ten clones account for roughly 0.83% of the sample.

The data derive from a study of molecular identifiers for immune sequencing clone quantification (dated by TCRdb to the late 2010s). Regarding the study in general: For a replicate experiment, the RNA from either 20,000 or 100,000 naive CD8 T cells was divided into five aliquots, and four of those aliquots went on to sequencing. CD8 T cells were used in a methods study to benchmark molecular-identifier clustering-based TCR repertoire sequencing (MIDCIRS) and TCR RNA copy counting.

Libraries of naive CD8 T cells were built from anywhere between about 20,000 and 1,000,000 sorted cells, with 10%, 30% or 50% of the purified RNA used. Naive CD8 T cells, defined as CD8+CD4-CCR7+CD45RA+, were FACS-sorted into RLT Plus buffer on a BD FACSAria II. To test detection sensitivity, Jurkat RNA equivalent to about eleven TCR copies was spiked into samples of roughly 19,000-1,000,000 naive CD8 T cells. Enrichment of CD8 T cells was performed with RosetteSep CD8+ T Cell Enrichment Cocktail and Ficoll-Paque, after which ACK red cell lysis was carried out. Its CDR3 holds 15 amino acids, cysteine through phenylalanine. This entry keeps only the CDR3 DNA: 45 bases, framed from base 1. Sequences WSHSY (CDR1) and SAAADI (CDR2) are obtained from the germline V gene. V loses 6 bases at its end and J loses 5 bases; junction bases beyond the gene matches: 10. What the work shows at the level of the full study, not this receptor alone: Identical TCR molecules sharing a barcode could cause highly expanded clone sizes to be underestimated. The naive libraries included spiked-in Jurkat TCR RNA (around 9 copies' worth), and this RNA is not part of the donor repertoire. When barcode sub-clustering was left out, chimeric consensus sequences inflated TCR diversity, with chimeras reaching as high as 47%. Modeling estimated about 2.8 recovered TCR RNA copies per cell, compared with about 10 by digital PCR, which implies about 32% capture efficiency. Spiked-in Jurkat TCR RNA equal to a single cell's worth was reported to be detectable even within 1,100,000 naive CD8 T cells. In CMV-specific effector cells, clones with more than 20 RNA copies accounted for over 97% of molecules, whereas in naive cells such clones accounted for under 1%.

This TCR came from a human donor in good health. Some libraries in this study had Jurkat cell RNA spiked in. Recombination linked TRBV10-2 to TRBJ2-3, with 8 bases matching TRBD1. Source material: naive CD8+ T cells from blood, with Jurkat cell RNA spiked in. Interpreted using the paper, the cell subset or site label stands for: FACS-sorted CD8+CD4-CCR7+CD45RA+ naive T cells. The CDR3 sequence is CASSHTGGLGDTQYF. In nucleotides, the sequence is TGCGCCAGCAGCCACACAGGGGGACTCGGAGATACGCAGTATTTT.